This is a list of T cell receptor beta chains from one sample in a study of shared clonotypes between healthy human individuals. Libraries were prepared by immunoSEQ multiplex PCR; TCRdb keeps only in-frame clonotypes and omits some of them. The profile covers about 680,000 clones, with about 91% appearing a single time and 24% taken by the ten largest. Input material: naive CD8+ T cells sorted from blood. These receptors were obtained from a man under 40 in good health. Each CDR3 is given with its conserved first and last residue. The order of the fields is J gene, V gene, D gene, CDR3 protein. A D gene is named only where the DNA matches it firmly.

j_gene: TRBJ1-3; v_gene: TRBV11-2; d_gene: TRBD1; CDR3aa: CAAGTGFGNTIYF
j_gene: TRBJ2-7; v_gene: TRBV18; d_gene: TRBD2; CDR3aa: CASSFTSGREAVYEQYF
j_gene: TRBJ2-1; v_gene: TRBV25-1; d_gene: TRBD1; CDR3aa: CASSDRTGRYNEQFF
j_gene: TRBJ2-2; v_gene: TRBV7-3; d_gene: TRBD2; CDR3aa: CASSPEPSGGTGELFF
j_gene: TRBJ1-1; v_gene: TRBV7-9; d_gene: .; CDR3aa: CASSLGGGTTEAFF
j_gene: TRBJ2-7; v_gene: TRBV11-2; d_gene: .; CDR3aa: CASSLEGAGGIYEQYF
j_gene: TRBJ1-1; v_gene: TRBV5-1; d_gene: .; CDR3aa: CASSLSLGRDTEAFF
j_gene: TRBJ1-4; v_gene: TRBV6-1; d_gene: .; CDR3aa: CASSERARNEKLFF
j_gene: TRBJ2-1; v_gene: TRBV5-1; d_gene: TRBD1; CDR3aa: CASSLTLYRDRGLREQFF
j_gene: TRBJ2-1; v_gene: TRBV30; d_gene: TRBD2; CDR3aa: CAWSIGLAGLYNEQFF
j_gene: TRBJ1-1; v_gene: TRBV9; d_gene: TRBD1; CDR3aa: CASSPGTGIYTEAFF
j_gene: TRBJ1-5; v_gene: TRBV4-1; d_gene: TRBD1; CDR3aa: CASSQGQGVRQPQHF
j_gene: TRBJ1-5; v_gene: TRBV6-1; d_gene: .; CDR3aa: CASSGSQGAGNQPQHF
j_gene: TRBJ1-5; v_gene: TRBV19; d_gene: .; CDR3aa: CASSATNQPQHF
j_gene: TRBJ1-1; v_gene: TRBV5-6; d_gene: .; CDR3aa: CASSLVAGTGFF
j_gene: TRBJ2-6; v_gene: TRBV19; d_gene: .; CDR3aa: CASTLIPVSGPGANVLTF
j_gene: TRBJ1-2; v_gene: TRBV27; d_gene: .; CDR3aa: CASSFRPGGVGGGYTF
j_gene: TRBJ2-3; v_gene: TRBV27; d_gene: .; CDR3aa: CASSLSAEGTQYF
j_gene: TRBJ2-7; v_gene: TRBV7-9; d_gene: TRBD1; CDR3aa: CAIGTGYSYEQYF
j_gene: TRBJ2-7; v_gene: TRBV13; d_gene: .; CDR3aa: CASSPRGYEQYF
j_gene: TRBJ1-4; v_gene: TRBV4-3; d_gene: .; CDR3aa: CASSQDRGAREKLFF
j_gene: TRBJ1-4; v_gene: TRBV7-9; d_gene: TRBD1; CDR3aa: CASIGFFGQGEEKLFF
j_gene: TRBJ2-1; v_gene: TRBV27; d_gene: .; CDR3aa: CASSFSGAAYNEQFF
j_gene: TRBJ2-1; v_gene: TRBV9; d_gene: .; CDR3aa: CASSVEGGASANEQFF
j_gene: TRBJ2-2; v_gene: TRBV10-3; d_gene: .; CDR3aa: CAISDTGDGRRVGELFF
j_gene: TRBJ1-1; v_gene: TRBV30; d_gene: .; CDR3aa: CAWRKSFLGTEAFF
j_gene: TRBJ2-1; v_gene: TRBV7-3; d_gene: .; CDR3aa: CASSLLGGEQFF
j_gene: TRBJ1-5; v_gene: TRBV7-8; d_gene: .; CDR3aa: CASSQPGYGNQPQHF
j_gene: TRBJ2-5; v_gene: TRBV4-3; d_gene: .; CDR3aa: CASSQWAPGVGETQYF
j_gene: TRBJ2-3; v_gene: TRBV27; d_gene: .; CDR3aa: CASSRGPADTQYF
j_gene: TRBJ1-4; v_gene: TRBV6-1; d_gene: .; CDR3aa: CASTVEGVREKLFF
j_gene: TRBJ2-1; v_gene: TRBV29-1; d_gene: TRBD2; CDR3aa: CSVVASGSGNEQFF
j_gene: TRBJ2-7; v_gene: TRBV11-2; d_gene: .; CDR3aa: CASSLAGTGSSYEQYF
j_gene: TRBJ2-1; v_gene: TRBV7-9; d_gene: TRBD2; CDR3aa: CASSPRAGRNYNEQFF
j_gene: TRBJ1-1; v_gene: TRBV27; d_gene: .; CDR3aa: CASRESKVGLAFF
j_gene: TRBJ2-5; v_gene: TRBV7-6; d_gene: TRBD2; CDR3aa: CASRIAGEYETQYF
j_gene: TRBJ2-2; v_gene: TRBV29-1; d_gene: TRBD2; CDR3aa: CSVEDRGAGELFF
j_gene: TRBJ2-2; v_gene: TRBV7-2; d_gene: .; CDR3aa: CASSPEPSSNTGELFF
j_gene: TRBJ2-1; v_gene: TRBV28; d_gene: TRBD1; CDR3aa: CASSITAGTADNEQFF
j_gene: TRBJ1-2; v_gene: TRBV19; d_gene: TRBD1; CDR3aa: CASSAGTATNYGYTF
j_gene: TRBJ2-7; v_gene: TRBV28; d_gene: TRBD1; CDR3aa: CASSLWGQGFDEQYF
j_gene: TRBJ2-7; v_gene: TRBV4-3; d_gene: .; CDR3aa: CASSQGFSGRGYEQYF
j_gene: TRBJ2-6; v_gene: TRBV29-1; d_gene: .; CDR3aa: CSVAKGPAAGIGANVLTF
j_gene: TRBJ2-7; v_gene: TRBV19; d_gene: .; CDR3aa: CASSPGSSYEQYF